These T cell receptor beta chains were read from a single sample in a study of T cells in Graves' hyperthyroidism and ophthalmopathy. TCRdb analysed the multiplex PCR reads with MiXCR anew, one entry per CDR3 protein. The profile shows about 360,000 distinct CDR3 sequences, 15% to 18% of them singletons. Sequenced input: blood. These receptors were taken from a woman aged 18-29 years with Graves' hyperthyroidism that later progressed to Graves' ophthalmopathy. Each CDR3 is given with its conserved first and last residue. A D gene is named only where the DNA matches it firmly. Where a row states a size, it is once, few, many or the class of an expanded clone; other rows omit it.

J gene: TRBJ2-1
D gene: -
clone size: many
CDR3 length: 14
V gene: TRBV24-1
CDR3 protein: CATSDWVGDREQFF
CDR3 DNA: TGTGCCACCAGTGATTGGGTAGGGGACCGTGAGCAGTTCTTC

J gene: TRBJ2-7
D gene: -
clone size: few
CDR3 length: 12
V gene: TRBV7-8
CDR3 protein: CASRAGHYEQYF
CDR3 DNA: TGTGCCAGCAGGGCGGGACACTACGAGCAGTACTTC

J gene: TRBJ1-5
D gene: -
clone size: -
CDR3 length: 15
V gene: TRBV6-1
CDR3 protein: CASSSLSSSRQPQHF
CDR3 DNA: TGTGCCAGCAGTTCCCTTAGTTCCAGTCGACAGCCCCAGCATTTT

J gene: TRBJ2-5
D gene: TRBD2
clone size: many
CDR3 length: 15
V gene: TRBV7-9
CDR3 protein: CASRLAAGGEETQYF
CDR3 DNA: TGTGCCAGCAGACTAGCTGCGGGAGGGGAGGAGACCCAGTACTTC

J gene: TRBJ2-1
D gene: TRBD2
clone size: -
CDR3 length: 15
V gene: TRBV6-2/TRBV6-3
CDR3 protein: CASSDLAGDSGEQFF
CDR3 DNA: TGTGCCAGCAGTGACTTAGCGGGAGATTCCGGTGAGCAGTTCTTC

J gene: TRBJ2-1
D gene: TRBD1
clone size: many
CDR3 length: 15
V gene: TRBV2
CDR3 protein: CASRRDRETYNEQFF
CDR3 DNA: TGTGCCAGCCGCCGGGACAGGGAAACCTACAATGAGCAGTTCTTC

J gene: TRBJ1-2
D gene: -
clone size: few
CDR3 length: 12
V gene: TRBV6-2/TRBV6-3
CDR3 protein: CASSYPFYGYTF
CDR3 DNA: TGTGCCAGCAGTTATCCCTTCTATGGCTACACCTTC

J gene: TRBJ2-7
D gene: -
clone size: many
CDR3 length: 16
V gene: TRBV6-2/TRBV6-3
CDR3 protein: CASSYTGEDPSYEQYF
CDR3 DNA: TGTGCCAGCAGTTACACGGGGGAGGACCCCTCCTACGAGCAGTACTTC

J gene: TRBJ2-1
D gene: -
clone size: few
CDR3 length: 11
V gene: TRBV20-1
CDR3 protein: CNARTYNEQFF
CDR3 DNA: TGCAATGCCAGGACTTACAATGAGCAGTTCTTC

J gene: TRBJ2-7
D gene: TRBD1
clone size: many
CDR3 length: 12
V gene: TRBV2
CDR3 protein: CATGQVSYEQYF
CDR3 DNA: TGTGCCACGGGACAGGTCTCCTACGAGCAGTACTTC

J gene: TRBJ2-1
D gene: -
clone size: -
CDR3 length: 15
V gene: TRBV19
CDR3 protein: CASSMGGYSYNEQFF
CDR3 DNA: TGTGCCAGTAGTATGGGGGGCTACTCCTACAATGAGCAGTTCTTC

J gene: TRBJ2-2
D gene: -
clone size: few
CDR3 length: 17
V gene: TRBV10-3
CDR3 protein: CAISGPERLRTPGELFF
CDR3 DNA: TGTGCCATCAGTGGGCCCGAGAGACTCCGAACACCGGGGGAGCTGTTTTTT

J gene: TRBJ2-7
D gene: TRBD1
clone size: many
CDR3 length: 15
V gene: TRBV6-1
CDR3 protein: CASRPYRGPAYEQYF
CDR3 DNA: TGTGCCAGCAGGCCATACAGGGGGCCGGCCTACGAGCAGTACTTC

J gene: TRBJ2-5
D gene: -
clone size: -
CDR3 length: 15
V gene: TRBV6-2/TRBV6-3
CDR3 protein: CASSSRTVYGETQYF
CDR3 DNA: TGTGCCAGCAGCTCCCGGACAGTCTATGGGGAGACCCAGTACTTC

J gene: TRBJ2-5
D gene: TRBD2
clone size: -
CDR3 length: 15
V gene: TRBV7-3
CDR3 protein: CASEYMTSGRETQYF
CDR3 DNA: TGTGCCAGCGAATATATGACTAGCGGGAGAGAGACCCAGTACTTC

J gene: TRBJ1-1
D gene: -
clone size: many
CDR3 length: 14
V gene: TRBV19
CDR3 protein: CASTRDTLNTEAFF
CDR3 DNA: TGTGCCAGTACCCGGGACACTCTGAACACTGAAGCTTTCTTT

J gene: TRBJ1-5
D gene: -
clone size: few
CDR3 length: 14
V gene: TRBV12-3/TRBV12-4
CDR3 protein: CASSFGGLGQPQHF
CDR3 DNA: TGTGCCAGCAGTTTTGGAGGGCTTGGGCAGCCCCAGCATTTT

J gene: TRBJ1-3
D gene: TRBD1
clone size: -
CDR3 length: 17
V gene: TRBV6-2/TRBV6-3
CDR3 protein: CASSSPGQSGGGNTIYF
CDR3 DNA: TGTGCCAGCAGTTCTCCGGGACAGTCTGGTGGTGGAAACACCATATATTTT

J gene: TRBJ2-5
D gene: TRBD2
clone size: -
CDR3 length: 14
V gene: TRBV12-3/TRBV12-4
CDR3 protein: CASSGLAGGETQYF
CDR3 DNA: TGTGCCAGCAGTGGACTAGCGGGAGGAGAGACCCAGTACTTC

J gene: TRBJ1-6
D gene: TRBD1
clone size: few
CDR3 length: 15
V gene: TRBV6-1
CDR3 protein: CASRGDRAYNSPLHF
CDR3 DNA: TGTGCCAGCAGGGGGGACAGAGCTTATAATTCACCCCTCCACTTT

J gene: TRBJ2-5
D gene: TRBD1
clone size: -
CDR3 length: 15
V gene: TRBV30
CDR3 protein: CAWSVLRTGSEVQYF
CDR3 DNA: TGTGCCTGGAGTGTACTGAGGACAGGGTCGGAGGTCCAGTACTTC

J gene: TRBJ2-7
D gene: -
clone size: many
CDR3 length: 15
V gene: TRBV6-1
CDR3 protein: CASFAEAGAFGEQYF
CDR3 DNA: TGTGCCAGCTTCGCAGAGGCGGGGGCGTTTGGCGAGCAGTACTTC

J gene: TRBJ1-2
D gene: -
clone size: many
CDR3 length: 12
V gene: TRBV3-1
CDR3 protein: CASSQEQGSYTF
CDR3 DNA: TGTGCCAGCAGCCAAGAACAGGGTAGCTACACCTTC

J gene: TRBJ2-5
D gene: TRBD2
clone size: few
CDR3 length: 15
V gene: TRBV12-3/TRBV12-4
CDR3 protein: CASSPEREDQETQYF
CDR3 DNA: TGTGCCAGCAGTCCGGAGCGGGAGGACCAAGAGACCCAGTACTTC

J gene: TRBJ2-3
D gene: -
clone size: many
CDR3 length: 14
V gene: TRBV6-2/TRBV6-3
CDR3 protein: CASSQGSPTDTQYF
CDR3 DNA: TGTGCCAGCAGTCAGGGGTCACCTACAGATACGCAGTATTTT

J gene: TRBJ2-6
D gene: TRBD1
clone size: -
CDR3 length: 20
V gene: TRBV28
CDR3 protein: CASLATLPGQGGTGANVLTF
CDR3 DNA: TGTGCCAGCCTTGCAACGTTACCGGGACAGGGGGGAACTGGGGCCAACGTCCTGACTTTC

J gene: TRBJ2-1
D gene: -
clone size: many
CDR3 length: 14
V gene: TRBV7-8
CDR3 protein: CASSPGLGVIEQFF
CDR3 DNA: TGTGCCAGCAGCCCGGGACTGGGGGTTATTGAGCAGTTCTTC

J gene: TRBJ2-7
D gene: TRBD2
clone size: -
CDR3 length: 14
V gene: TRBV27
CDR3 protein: CASNSGRGAYEQYF
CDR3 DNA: TGTGCCAGCAACAGCGGGAGGGGGGCCTACGAGCAGTACTTC

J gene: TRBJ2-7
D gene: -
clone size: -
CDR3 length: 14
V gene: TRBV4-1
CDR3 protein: CASSLRADSYEQYF
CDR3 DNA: TGCGCCAGCAGCCTCCGGGCCGACTCCTACGAGCAGTACTTC

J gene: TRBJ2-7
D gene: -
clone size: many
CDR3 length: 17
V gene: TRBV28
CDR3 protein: CASSYLARASLSYEQYF
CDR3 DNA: TGTGCCAGCAGTTACCTGGCAAGAGCGTCGCTAAGCTACGAGCAGTACTTC

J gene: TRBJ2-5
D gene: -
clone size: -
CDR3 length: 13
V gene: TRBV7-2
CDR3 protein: CASSLMDQETQYF
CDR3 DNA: TGTGCCAGCAGCTTAATGGATCAGGAGACCCAGTACTTC

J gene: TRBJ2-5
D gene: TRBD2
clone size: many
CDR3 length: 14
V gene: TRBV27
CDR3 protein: CASSSGRVRETQYF
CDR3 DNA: TGTGCCAGCAGTAGCGGGAGGGTGAGGGAGACCCAGTACTTC

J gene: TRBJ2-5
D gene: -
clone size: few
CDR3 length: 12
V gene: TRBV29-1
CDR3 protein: CSVEAEQETQYF
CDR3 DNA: TGCAGCGTCGAAGCGGAACAAGAGACCCAGTACTTC

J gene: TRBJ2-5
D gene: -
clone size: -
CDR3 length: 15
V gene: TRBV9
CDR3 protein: CASSVGLVYQETQYF
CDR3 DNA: TGTGCCAGCAGCGTGGGACTCGTGTACCAAGAGACCCAGTACTTC

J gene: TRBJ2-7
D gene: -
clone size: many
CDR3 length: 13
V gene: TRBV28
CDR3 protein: CASSLQGLYEQYF
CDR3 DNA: TGTGCCAGCAGTTTGCAGGGACTTTACGAGCAGTACTTC

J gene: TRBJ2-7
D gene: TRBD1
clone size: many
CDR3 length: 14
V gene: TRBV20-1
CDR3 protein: CSVMDRGRVYEQYF
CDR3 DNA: TGCAGTGTGATGGACAGGGGGCGCGTCTACGAGCAGTACTTC

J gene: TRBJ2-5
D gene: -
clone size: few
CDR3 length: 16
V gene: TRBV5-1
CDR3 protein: CASSLAKGRPQETQYF
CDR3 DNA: TGCGCCAGCAGCTTGGCCAAGGGACGCCCTCAAGAGACCCAGTACTTC

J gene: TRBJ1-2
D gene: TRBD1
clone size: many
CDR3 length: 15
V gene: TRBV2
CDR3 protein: CASSGDRKNNYGYTF
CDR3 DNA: TGTGCCAGCAGTGGGGACAGAAAAAATAACTATGGCTACACCTTC

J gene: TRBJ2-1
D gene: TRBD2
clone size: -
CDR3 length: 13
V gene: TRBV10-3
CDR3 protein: CATWTSESHEQFF
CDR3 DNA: TGTGCCACCTGGACTAGCGAGAGCCATGAGCAGTTCTTC

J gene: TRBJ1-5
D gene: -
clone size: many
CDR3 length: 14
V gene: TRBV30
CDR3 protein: CAWGPHLSNQPQHF
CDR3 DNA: TGTGCCTGGGGCCCACACCTTAGCAATCAGCCCCAGCATTTT